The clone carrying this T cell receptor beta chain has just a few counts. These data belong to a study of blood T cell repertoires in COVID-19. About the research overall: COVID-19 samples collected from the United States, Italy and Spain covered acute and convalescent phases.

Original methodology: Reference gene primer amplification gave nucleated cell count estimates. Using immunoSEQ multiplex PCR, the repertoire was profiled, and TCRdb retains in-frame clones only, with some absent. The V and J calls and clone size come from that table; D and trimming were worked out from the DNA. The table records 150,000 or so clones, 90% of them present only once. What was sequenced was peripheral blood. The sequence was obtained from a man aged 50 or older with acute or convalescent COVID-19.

The CDR3 region has the DNA TGCGCCAGCAGCCCGCAGCGGGCAGGGAGTTCCTACGAGCAGTACGTC. Translated, it gives CASSPQRAGSSYEQYV. The rearrangement uses TRBV10-1 and TRBJ2-7; D perhaps matches TRBD2 (6 bases). This CDR3 is 16 amino acids long. The ends were cut back, 6 bases at V and 1 base at J, with 19 bases in the middle. In germline, CDR1 is WNHNN, CDR2 SYGVQD (reference sequence).